This is a list of T cell receptor beta chains from one sample in a study of OX40 agonist ivuxolimab in advanced cancers. Produced via immunoSEQ multiplex PCR; TCRdb's table is partial and in-frame only. In the table there are about 67,000 clones, around 87% of which are singletons. The material sequenced was CD4+ or CD8+ T cells sorted from blood, taken in a trial of the OX40 agonist ivuxolimab. These receptor sequences come from an adult with an advanced solid tumor such as melanoma, head and neck, liver or kidney cancer. The CDR3 runs from the conserved cysteine through the conserved F or W. The D gene is left open where the match is weak. Rows give clone size only sometimes, using once, few, many, or a class for an expanded clone.

j_gene: TRBJ1-5; v_gene: TRBV23-1; abundance: NA; d_gene: NA; CDR3aa: CASSQRQYSNQPQHF; CDR3nt: TGCGCCAGCAGTCAAAGACAGTATAGCAATCAGCCCCAGCATTTT
j_gene: TRBJ2-7; v_gene: TRBV25-1; abundance: NA; d_gene: TRBD2; CDR3aa: CASSEGGSAEQYF; CDR3nt: TGTGCCAGCAGTGAGGGGGGGTCCGCAGAGCAGTACTTC
j_gene: TRBJ2-1; v_gene: TRBV4-3; abundance: once; d_gene: NA; CDR3aa: CASSQASGTRVFF; CDR3nt: TGCGCCAGCAGCCAGGCATCGGGAACCCGGGTCTTCTTC
j_gene: TRBJ1-1; v_gene: TRBV11-3; abundance: NA; d_gene: NA; CDR3aa: CASTVIGESTEAFF; CDR3nt: TGTGCCAGCACCGTAATAGGGGAGAGCACTGAAGCTTTCTTT
j_gene: TRBJ2-1; v_gene: TRBV6-5; abundance: NA; d_gene: TRBD1; CDR3aa: CASSYGDRDYNEQFF; CDR3nt: TGTGCCAGCAGTTACGGGGACAGAGATTACAATGAGCAGTTCTTC
j_gene: TRBJ1-4; v_gene: TRBV7-2; abundance: NA; d_gene: NA; CDR3aa: CASSWGNEKLFF; CDR3nt: TGTGCCAGCAGCTGGGGTAATGAAAAACTGTTTTTT
j_gene: TRBJ1-1; v_gene: TRBV11-2; abundance: NA; d_gene: NA; CDR3aa: CASSLYRGSVTEAFF; CDR3nt: TGTGCCAGCAGCTTATATCGGGGGTCGGTCACTGAAGCTTTCTTT
j_gene: TRBJ2-1; v_gene: TRBV27; abundance: NA; d_gene: TRBD1; CDR3aa: CASSYRGSYNEQFF; CDR3nt: TGTGCCAGCAGTTACAGGGGTTCCTACAATGAGCAGTTCTTC
j_gene: TRBJ2-5; v_gene: TRBV18; abundance: NA; d_gene: NA; CDR3aa: CASSPNLQETQYF; CDR3nt: TGTGCCAGCTCACCGAATCTCCAAGAGACCCAGTACTTC
j_gene: TRBJ1-4; v_gene: TRBV28; abundance: NA; d_gene: NA; CDR3aa: CASSFRSTNEKLFF; CDR3nt: TGTGCCAGCAGTTTCAGGTCAACTAATGAAAAACTGTTTTTT
j_gene: TRBJ1-6; v_gene: TRBV7-2; abundance: few; d_gene: NA; CDR3aa: CASSLSPGGHSPLHF; CDR3nt: TGTGCCAGCAGCTTATCACCGGGGGGCCATTCACCCCTCCACTTT
j_gene: TRBJ2-1; v_gene: TRBV5-1; abundance: NA; d_gene: NA; CDR3aa: CASSLWGPYNEQFF; CDR3nt: TGCGCCAGCAGCTTATGGGGGCCCTACAATGAGCAGTTCTTC
j_gene: TRBJ1-3; v_gene: TRBV30; abundance: NA; d_gene: NA; CDR3aa: CAWSTGNTIYF; CDR3nt: TGTGCCTGGAGTACTGGAAACACCATATATTTT
j_gene: TRBJ2-1; v_gene: TRBV7-3; abundance: NA; d_gene: NA; CDR3aa: CASSLVLTSYNEQFF; CDR3nt: TGTGCCAGCAGCTTAGTGTTAACATCCTACAATGAGCAGTTCTTC
j_gene: TRBJ2-1; v_gene: TRBV5-1; abundance: NA; d_gene: NA; CDR3aa: CASSLAYGVYNEQFF; CDR3nt: TGCGCCAGCAGCTTGGCCTACGGGGTTTACAATGAGCAGTTCTTC
j_gene: TRBJ2-4; v_gene: TRBV13; abundance: NA; d_gene: TRBD2; CDR3aa: CASSFGLAGAKNIQYF; CDR3nt: TGTGCCAGCAGCTTCGGACTAGCGGGAGCCAAAAACATTCAGTACTTC
j_gene: TRBJ2-7; v_gene: TRBV4-3; abundance: NA; d_gene: TRBD1; CDR3aa: CASSQSLGQFYEQYF; CDR3nt: TGCGCCAGCAGCCAATCCCTGGGACAGTTCTACGAGCAGTACTTC
j_gene: TRBJ1-2; v_gene: TRBV28; abundance: NA; d_gene: NA; CDR3aa: CASKSQGINYGYTF; CDR3nt: TGTGCCAGTAAATCCCAGGGGATCAACTATGGCTACACCTTC
j_gene: TRBJ2-3; v_gene: TRBV5-1; abundance: NA; d_gene: NA; CDR3aa: CASSPLLGSTDTQYF; CDR3nt: TGCGCCAGCAGCCCATTATTGGGGAGCACAGATACGCAGTATTTT
j_gene: TRBJ2-7; v_gene: TRBV27; abundance: NA; d_gene: NA; CDR3aa: CASRIVAASYEQYF; CDR3nt: TGTGCCAGCAGGATCGTGGCAGCTTCCTACGAGCAGTACTTC
j_gene: TRBJ2-1; v_gene: TRBV11-1; abundance: NA; d_gene: TRBD2; CDR3aa: CASTILAGGRDNEQFF; CDR3nt: TGTGCCAGCACCATACTAGCGGGAGGAAGAGACAATGAGCAGTTCTTC
j_gene: TRBJ1-1; v_gene: TRBV4-1; abundance: NA; d_gene: NA; CDR3aa: CASSQGPQGKTEAFF; CDR3nt: TGCGCCAGCAGCCAAGGACCGCAGGGGAAAACTGAAGCTTTCTTT
j_gene: TRBJ1-1; v_gene: TRBV4-1; abundance: NA; d_gene: NA; CDR3aa: CASSQARTDITEAFF; CDR3nt: TGCGCCAGCAGCCAAGCCCGGACCGATATCACTGAAGCTTTCTTT
j_gene: TRBJ1-4; v_gene: TRBV6-1; abundance: NA; d_gene: NA; CDR3aa: CASSGSDRSTNEKLFF; CDR3nt: TGTGCCAGCAGTGGTAGCGACAGGTCCACTAATGAAAAACTGTTTTTT
j_gene: TRBJ2-3; v_gene: TRBV5-4; abundance: NA; d_gene: NA; CDR3aa: CASSFAVSRVGTDTQYF; CDR3nt: TGTGCCAGCAGCTTTGCCGTTTCCAGGGTTGGCACAGATACGCAGTATTTT
j_gene: TRBJ1-5; v_gene: TRBV7-9; abundance: NA; d_gene: NA; CDR3aa: CASSPGGGKSNQPQHF; CDR3nt: TGTGCCAGCAGCCCGGGAGGGGGGAAGAGCAATCAGCCCCAGCATTTT
j_gene: TRBJ2-2; v_gene: TRBV5-1; abundance: NA; d_gene: NA; CDR3aa: CASNLGDTGELFF; CDR3nt: TGCGCCAGCAACTTGGGAGACACCGGGGAGCTGTTTTTT
j_gene: TRBJ1-1; v_gene: TRBV18; abundance: NA; d_gene: NA; CDR3aa: CASSPQRTEAFF; CDR3nt: TGTGCCAGCTCACCACAGAGGACTGAAGCTTTCTTT
j_gene: TRBJ2-3; v_gene: TRBV5-5; abundance: NA; d_gene: TRBD1; CDR3aa: CASSWTGLLTDTQYF; CDR3nt: TGTGCCAGCAGCTGGACAGGGCTTTTGACAGATACGCAGTATTTT
j_gene: TRBJ2-7; v_gene: TRBV28; abundance: NA; d_gene: NA; CDR3aa: CASSLRVGSHEQYF; CDR3nt: TGTGCCAGCAGTTTACGGGTGGGGTCCCACGAGCAGTACTTC
j_gene: TRBJ1-2; v_gene: TRBV2; abundance: NA; d_gene: NA; CDR3aa: CASSDPTEPGGYTF; CDR3nt: TGTGCCAGCAGTGACCCAACCGAACCTGGGGGCTACACCTTC
j_gene: TRBJ1-1; v_gene: TRBV10-3; abundance: NA; d_gene: NA; CDR3aa: CAISEGQTGLSEAFF; CDR3nt: TGTGCCATCAGTGAGGGTCAAACAGGGCTTTCTGAAGCTTTCTTT
j_gene: TRBJ2-3; v_gene: TRBV2; abundance: NA; d_gene: NA; CDR3aa: CASSGQLTRTDTQYF; CDR3nt: TGTGCCAGCAGTGGACAGCTCACACGCACAGATACGCAGTATTTT
j_gene: TRBJ1-6; v_gene: TRBV27; abundance: few; d_gene: NA; CDR3aa: CASSLRRANSPLHF; CDR3nt: TGTGCCAGCAGTTTAAGGAGGGCTAATTCACCCCTCCACTTT
j_gene: TRBJ2-3; v_gene: TRBV25-1; abundance: NA; d_gene: TRBD2; CDR3aa: CASSAGLAGGPSTDTQYF; CDR3nt: TGTGCCAGCAGTGCGGGACTAGCGGGAGGGCCCTCAACCGATACGCAGTATTTT
j_gene: TRBJ1-5; v_gene: TRBV2; abundance: NA; d_gene: NA; CDR3aa: CASSVAASRNQPQHF; CDR3nt: TGTGCCAGCAGTGTCGCGGCTTCGCGCAATCAGCCCCAGCATTTT